The rows below give T cell receptor beta chains drawn from one sample of a study of cytomegalovirus exposure and HLA in healthy donors. Only in-frame clones appear in the TCRdb table, and some are missing; sequencing was by immunoSEQ multiplex PCR. The table includes 120,000 to 150,000 clones, around 79% detected once. Sequencing was performed on PBMCs. The receptors derive from a male donor in good health and CMV-seronegative. Both conserved end residues are part of each CDR3. The D gene is left open where the match is weak. Clone size appears in some rows only: once, few, many, or a class for an expanded clone.

j_call cdr3_length clone_size d_call v_call cdr3_aa cdr3_nt
TRBJ1-4 17 . . TRBV9 CASSEGGGKGIVEKLFF TGTGCCAGCAGCGAGGGAGGCGGGAAAGGGATTGTTGAAAAACTGTTTTTT
TRBJ1-1 15 few TRBD1 TRBV11-2 CASSSGQLGFTEAFF TGTGCCAGCAGCTCGGGACAGCTAGGCTTCACTGAAGCTTTCTTT
TRBJ2-7 16 . . TRBV7-2 CASSSPYRNRDHEQYF TGTGCCAGCAGCTCCCCCTATCGGAACAGGGACCACGAGCAGTACTTC
TRBJ2-1 14 . . TRBV11-3 CASSPARGYNEQFF TGTGCCAGCAGCCCAGCGCGGGGATACAATGAGCAGTTCTTC
TRBJ1-4 15 . TRBD1 TRBV4-1 CASSTHRGTNEKLFF TGCGCCAGCAGCACCCACAGGGGAACTAATGAAAAACTGTTTTTT
TRBJ2-1 16 . TRBD1 TRBV25-1 CASSGQGMGIYNEQFF TGTGCCAGCAGTGGACAGGGGATGGGCATCTACAATGAGCAGTTCTTC
TRBJ2-5 13 . . TRBV5-1 CASSDGAPGAQYF TGCGCCAGCAGCGACGGGGCCCCAGGGGCCCAGTACTTC
TRBJ2-4 16 . . TRBV15 CATSRGGDRSKNIQYF TGTGCCACCAGCAGAGGCGGGGACCGGAGCAAAAACATTCAGTACTTC
TRBJ2-1 15 . . TRBV29-1 CSVIGGENSYNEQFF TGCAGCGTTATAGGGGGAGAGAATTCCTACAATGAGCAGTTCTTC
TRBJ2-1 16 . . TRBV13 CASSTPTESSYNEQFF TGTGCCAGCAGCACACCCACGGAGAGCTCCTACAATGAGCAGTTCTTC
TRBJ2-7 16 . TRBD2 TRBV6-5 CASSLLAGGPGNEQYF TGTGCCAGCAGTTTACTAGCGGGAGGCCCCGGGAACGAGCAGTACTTC
TRBJ2-5 13 . . TRBV19 CASSIALPATQYF TGTGCCAGTAGTATAGCACTACCTGCGACCCAGTACTTC
TRBJ2-3 18 . TRBD1 TRBV18 CASSPRQGARIGTDTQYF TGTGCCAGCTCACCACGGCAGGGGGCTCGGATAGGCACAGATACGCAGTATTTT
TRBJ1-1 13 . . TRBV7-6 CASSLGGWTEAFF TGTGCCAGCAGCTTAGGAGGATGGACTGAAGCTTTCTTT
TRBJ1-1 14 . . TRBV2 CASSYIPENTEAFF TGTGCCAGCAGTTACATCCCCGAGAACACTGAAGCTTTCTTT
TRBJ1-2 13 . . TRBV11-2 CASSLGGRDGYTF TGTGCCAGCAGCTTAGGGGGCAGGGATGGCTACACCTTC
TRBJ1-2 14 . . TRBV27 CASRSADSDYGYTF TGTGCCAGCAGGTCGGCGGATTCGGACTATGGCTACACCTTC
TRBJ2-1 17 few . TRBV5-6 CASSLTGGGGIYNEQFF TGTGCCAGCAGCTTGACAGGGGGAGGGGGAATCTACAATGAGCAGTTCTTC
TRBJ1-4 17 once . TRBV9 CASSVGIGGGNNEKLFF TGTGCCAGCAGCGTAGGGATTGGGGGCGGCAATAATGAAAAACTGTTTTTT
TRBJ2-2 16 . TRBD1 TRBV18 CASSSPGQTNTGELFF TGTGCCAGCTCATCACCGGGACAGACGAACACCGGGGAGCTGTTTTTT
TRBJ2-7 15 few . TRBV7-9 CSSSSPTDIFYEQYF TGTTCCAGCAGCTCACCGACGGACATCTTCTACGAGCAGTACTTC
TRBJ2-7 12 . . TRBV19 CASSRSWDEQYF TGTGCCAGTAGCCGGAGTTGGGACGAGCAGTACTTC
TRBJ1-2 14 . TRBD1 TRBV30 CAWSVGQGNYGYTF TGTGCCTGGAGTGTGGGACAGGGAAACTATGGCTACACCTTC
TRBJ1-1 13 . . TRBV7-3 CASSLDRSTEAFF TGTGCCAGCAGCTTAGACAGATCCACTGAAGCTTTCTTT
TRBJ1-2 11 . . TRBV9 CASSAYDGYTF TGTGCCAGCAGCGCCTACGATGGCTACACCTTC
TRBJ2-7 15 . . TRBV4-2 CASSPPGTLSYEQYF TGTGCCAGCAGCCCCCCCGGGACACTCTCCTACGAGCAGTACTTC
TRBJ2-5 16 . TRBD2 TRBV5-1 CASSLVGTSGQETQYF TGCGCCAGCAGCTTGGTTGGCACTAGCGGGCAAGAGACCCAGTACTTC
TRBJ2-7 14 . TRBD2 TRBV5-1 CASSVLAGKNEQYF TGCGCCAGCAGCGTCTTAGCGGGAAAGAACGAGCAGTACTTC
TRBJ1-2 14 few TRBD1 TRBV5-4 CASSPGTGMEGYTF TGTGCCAGCAGCCCGGGGACAGGGATGGAAGGCTACACCTTC
TRBJ2-4 17 few . TRBV7-9 CASSLSRAEIAKNIQYF TGTGCCAGCAGCTTAAGTCGCGCCGAGATAGCCAAAAACATTCAGTACTTC
TRBJ2-7 14 . . TRBV6-1 CASSGLTSPHEQYF TGTGCCAGCAGTGGTTTGACTAGTCCGCACGAGCAGTACTTC
TRBJ2-7 14 few TRBD1 TRBV6-1 CASRLGQGAYEQYF TGTGCCAGCAGACTCGGACAGGGGGCCTACGAGCAGTACTTC
TRBJ1-1 14 once TRBD1 TRBV9 CASSAETGFTEAFF TGTGCCAGCAGCGCGGAGACAGGGTTTACTGAAGCTTTCTTT
TRBJ2-1 15 . TRBD1 TRBV18 CASSRDRGLRDEQFF TGTGCCAGCTCACGGGACAGGGGGCTTCGCGATGAGCAGTTCTTC
TRBJ2-1 13 . . TRBV6-5 CASSYSGANEQFF TGTGCCAGCAGTTACTCAGGGGCCAATGAGCAGTTCTTC
TRBJ2-3 14 . TRBD2 TRBV7-2 CASSLAGGTDTQYF TGTGCCAGCAGCTTAGCGGGGGGGACAGATACGCAGTATTTT
TRBJ2-1 15 . . TRBV7-2 CASRTSGGRVNEQFF TGTGCCAGCAGGACCTCAGGGGGGAGAGTGAATGAGCAGTTCTTC
TRBJ1-1 16 . . TRBV7-3 CASSPGLGRGHTEAFF TGTGCCAGCAGCCCCGGGTTGGGCAGGGGACACACTGAAGCTTTCTTT
TRBJ1-2 13 . TRBD1 TRBV7-2 CASSPGQSYGYTF TGTGCCAGCAGCCCGGGACAGTCGTATGGCTACACCTTC
TRBJ2-2 15 few TRBD1 TRBV5-1 CASSLGDRDTGELFF TGCGCCAGCAGCTTGGGTGACAGGGACACCGGGGAGCTGTTTTTT
TRBJ2-7 15 . TRBD1 TRBV6-5 CASSPDRGSNYEQYF TGTGCCAGCAGTCCCGACAGGGGATCAAACTACGAGCAGTACTTC
TRBJ1-1 15 once . TRBV2 CASSEEGQGGSEAFF TGTGCCAGCAGTGAAGAGGGTCAGGGCGGTTCTGAAGCTTTCTTT
TRBJ2-3 11 once . TRBV6-5 CASSTGDTQYF TGTGCCAGCAGTACGGGGGATACGCAGTATTTT
TRBJ1-2 14 . TRBD1 TRBV10-3 CAISGTGANYGYTF TGTGCCATCAGTGGGACAGGGGCTAACTATGGCTACACCTTC
TRBJ1-2 14 . TRBD1 TRBV6-5 CASSSRTGNYGYTF TGTGCCAGCAGTTCCAGGACAGGGAACTATGGCTACACCTTC
TRBJ2-1 15 . . TRBV10-3 CAISEPRGNYNEQFF TGTGCCATCAGTGAGCCACGGGGAAACTACAATGAGCAGTTCTTC
TRBJ1-2 12 . . TRBV15 CATSRVTEGYTF TGTGCCACCAGCAGAGTTACAGAAGGCTACACCTTC
TRBJ2-5 16 . TRBD1 TRBV10-3 CAISEGDRGIGETQYF TGTGCCATCAGTGAAGGGGACAGGGGGATAGGGGAGACCCAGTACTTC
TRBJ1-2 14 . . TRBV6-5 CASSYGQLNYGYTF TGTGCCAGCAGTTACGGACAGCTTAACTATGGCTACACCTTC
TRBJ1-5 17 . . TRBV19 CASSILPGQSSNQPQHF TGTGCCAGTAGTATCTTACCGGGACAAAGCTCAAATCAGCCCCAGCATTTT